This TCR beta chain originates from a study of tumor-infiltrating lymphocytes in primary liver carcinoma. At the level of the study: Samples returned roughly 3.65 to 7.5 million productive TCRbeta reads each. Read depth did not differ significantly between tissue types.

The study, taken as a whole, reports: Whereas tumor region pairs overlapped more, tumor-adjacent and tumor-blood pairs overlapped less. Significantly greater top-250-clone fractions characterized tumors relative to blood (p = 0.039).

With 400 to 550 ng total RNA as template and a constant-region primer, TCR beta cDNA was made. Amplification in three nested multiplex PCR rounds with slightly modified ARM-PCR gave rise to TCR beta libraries. The opening two PCR rounds, around 9 cycles each, paired TRBV1-TRBV30 forward primers with a C-beta reverse primer. TCRdb passed the multiplex PCR reads through MiXCR, listing each CDR3 protein once. The data contain about 330,000 distinct CDR3 sequences, less than 65% of them singletons. Remarks on this clonotype: Its antigen remains unknown. At one boundary the junction diverges from the germline segment, which might be a read error.

For blood RNA, unsorted whole blood served as the source, and germline DNA was extracted too. CDR3 length: 14 amino acids. The germline CDR1 and CDR2 sequences are SGHAT and FQNNGV. The chain has TRBV11-2 and TRBJ1-4; D gene ambiguous. This TCR came from a man aged 35-49 years with primary liver carcinoma and hepatitis B virus infection. Specimen: peripheral blood. The CDR3 sequence: CASSIDVRGEKPFF. The CDR3 nucleotides are TGTGCCAGCAGCATAGATGTCCGTGGTGAAAAACCGTTTTTT.